This is a list of T cell receptor beta chains from one sample in a study of blood T cell repertoires in COVID-19. TCRdb's copy holds only in-frame clones and misses some; the assay was immunoSEQ multiplex PCR. The repertoire holds 150,000 to 200,000 clones, with 60% to 80% as singletons. Sequenced material: peripheral blood. These receptor sequences come from a man between 60 and 75 years old with active or convalescent COVID-19. The CDR3 runs from the conserved cysteine through the conserved F or W. Each record gives: J gene, V gene, clone size, CDR3 length, D gene, CDR3 DNA, CDR3 protein. D genes are given only for firm matches. Size is omitted from some rows. Given values are once, few, many or a class for expanded clones.

>TRBJ2-1|TRBV6-2/TRBV6-3|-|15|TRBD2
TGTGCCAGCAGTTACGGGCTGGTGGGAGGGGATGAGCAGTTCTTC
CASSYGLVGGDEQFF
>TRBJ1-2|TRBV28|-|15|-
TGTGCCAGCACCATCCGGGGGGGAGGGGGCTATGGCTACACCTTC
CASTIRGGGGYGYTF
>TRBJ1-2|TRBV5-6|-|13|TRBD1
TGTGCCAGCAGTCAGGGGGTTAACTATGGCTACACCTTC
CASSQGVNYGYTF
>TRBJ2-7|TRBV18|-|14|TRBD2
TGTGCCAGCTCACGACTAGCGGGAGAATACGAGCAGTACTTC
CASSRLAGEYEQYF
>TRBJ2-7|TRBV10-3|-|14|TRBD2
TGTGCCATCAGAGGGACTAGCGCTTCCTACGAGCAGTACTTC
CAIRGTSASYEQYF
>TRBJ2-2|TRBV27|-|19|TRBD2
TGTGCCAGCAGTTTATCGGCGTATCGTAGCGGGAGGTACACCGGGGAGCTGTTTTTT
CASSLSAYRSGRYTGELFF
>TRBJ1-4|TRBV4-3|once|15|TRBD1
TGCGCCAGCAGAAGCGACAGGGATAGTATTGAAAAACTGTTTTTT
CASRSDRDSIEKLFF
>TRBJ2-7|TRBV19|-|15|TRBD1
TGTGCCAGCAGCTCGACAGGGGTCCCTTTAAGGAAGCAGTACTTC
CASSSTGVPLRKQYF
>TRBJ2-1|TRBV18|-|16|TRBD2
TGTGCCAGCTCACCTGGCGGACTAGCGGGAGGCAATGAGCAGTTCTTC
CASSPGGLAGGNEQFF
>TRBJ2-7|TRBV5-6|-|13|-
TGTGCCAGCAGTAGGGACTCCAACTACGAGCAGTACTTC
CASSRDSNYEQYF
>TRBJ2-2|TRBV5-8|-|13|TRBD1
TGTGCCAATGGACAGGGAGGAACCGGGGAGCTGTTTTTT
CANGQGGTGELFF